A single sample is the source of the 10 T cell receptor beta chains below, sequenced in a study of blood T cells in healthy people across ages. It was with a sample-barcoded 5' primer and a J-beta primer mix that a second PCR of about 6 to 11 cycles was run. TCRdb passed the 5' RACE reads through MiXCR, listing each CDR3 protein once. The sample has 850,000 to 1,000,000 distinct CDR3 sequences, roughly half seen once. Sample: blood. These receptors originate from an older woman in good health.

This clonotype was recorded a few times. The chain joins TRBV29-1 to TRBJ2-7, with TRBD2 identical over 11 bases. Trimming at V came to 1 base and at J to 3 bases, leaving 5 bases not matched to a gene. The CDR3 consists of 15 residues. The germline CDR1 and CDR2 sequences are SQVTM and ANQGSEA. For the CDR3, the DNA is TGCAGCGTTGAAGGCCCCGGGACTAGCGGCTACGAGCAGTACTTC. Encoded protein: CSVEGPGTSGYEQYF.

The chain joins TRBV7-8 to TRBJ2-5; 10 bases agree with TRBD1. The CDR3 is made up of 16 amino acids. V was pared by 2 bases and J by 3 bases, with 6 bases of the junction left unmatched. From germline, CDR1 is SGHVS and CDR2 FQNEAQ. This chain's CDR3 is CASSLTGTGDEETQYF. CDR3 in DNA: TGTGCCAGCAGCTTAACCGGGACAGGGGACGAAGAGACCCAGTACTTC.

This clonotype has just a few counts. The V gene is TRBV20-1, the J gene TRBJ2-1, with 11 positions matching TRBD1. The CDR3 consists of 16 residues. The germline gives CDR1 DFQATT, CDR2 SNEGSKA (reference sequence). V lost 5 bases to trimming and J lost 7 bases; unmatched junction nucleotides: 13. The CDR3, as DNA: TGCAGTGCTCCACGACTGGGACAGGGGGGGATGAATGAGCAGTTCTTC. It yields the protein CSAPRLGQGGMNEQFF.

This chain uses TRBV7-2 with TRBJ2-1; TRBD2 matches at 7 bases. Germline V CDR1 and CDR2: SGHTA, FQGNSA. V shed 11 bases, J shed 5 bases, and the junction held 15 bases outside the gene matches. CDR3 length: 15 amino acids. The CDR3 is CAVSRSGTGHNEQFF. The CDR3, as DNA: TGTGCCGTATCCCGGAGCGGGACGGGGCACAATGAGCAGTTCTTC.

As concerns this clonotype: Mismatch with germline at one junction end may stem from a read error. V and J are TRBV5-1 and TRBJ2-7; 11 bases are shared with TRBD2. The CDR3 loop spans 15 amino acids. Germline V CDR1 and CDR2: SGHRS, YFSETQ. The CDR3 DNA sequence: TGCGCCGGCAGCTTACGACTAGCGGGACAAAGGGAGCAGTACTTC. It is translated as CAGSLRLAGQREQYF.

The chain joins TRBV20-1 to TRBJ2-7, with D possibly TRBD2 on 6 matching bases. The germline gives CDR1 DFQATT, CDR2 SNEGSKA (reference sequence). The CDR3 runs 14 residues. V lost 3 bases and J lost 1, with 13 bases in between. The CDR3: CSARAGYPSYEQYF. The CDR3 DNA reads TGCAGTGCTAGGGCGGGATACCCTTCCTACGAGCAGTACTTC.

The V and J genes are TRBV19 and TRBJ1-4; 7 bases are a match to TRBD1. The CDR3 is 13 amino acids. Per the germline V gene, CDR1 is LNHDA and CDR2 is SQIVND (reference sequence). V lost 6 bases and J lost 8; bases outside the gene matches: 6. CDR3: CASRRQGYEKLFF. CDR3 nucleotides: TGTGCCAGTAGGCGACAGGGATACGAAAAACTGTTTTTT.

This clonotype appeared many times. The chain is built from TRBV29-1 and TRBJ2-7; D remains unclear. V was trimmed by 4 bases and J by 0 bases, leaving 7 bases between them. Per germline, CDR1 SQVTM and CDR2 ANQGSEA. This CDR3 region has 12 residues. The CDR3 protein is CSVATNSYEQYF. Here the CDR3 DNA reads TGCAGCGTTGCCACGAACTCCTACGAGCAGTACTTC.

The gene calls are TRBV2 and TRBJ2-5; the D is unclear. Germline values: CDR1 SNHLY, CDR2 FYNNEI. V shed 7 bases and J shed 3 bases, with 6 bases lying between them. The CDR3 has 11 amino acids. CDR3 DNA: TGTGCCAGCACCCCGAAAGAGACCCAGTACTTC. Encoded protein: CASTPKETQYF.

The chain recombines TRBV7-8 with TRBJ2-5; 7 bases align to TRBD2. Germline CDR1 SGHVS, CDR2 FQNEAQ. The ends lost 5 bases at V and 2 bases at J; junction bases unmatched: 5. The CDR3 spans 14 residues. In DNA, the CDR3 is TGTGCCAGCAGCCTCGGGACTATTCAAGAGACCCAGTACTTC. Translating gives CASSLGTIQETQYF. The whole variable domain, filled in from reference TRBV7-8 and TRBJ2-5, reads GAGVSQSPRYKVAKRGQDVALRCDPISGHVSLFWYQQALGQGPEFLTYFQNEAQLDKSGLPSDRFFAERPEGSVSTLKIQRTQQEDSAVYLCASSLGTIQETQYFGPGTRLLVL.